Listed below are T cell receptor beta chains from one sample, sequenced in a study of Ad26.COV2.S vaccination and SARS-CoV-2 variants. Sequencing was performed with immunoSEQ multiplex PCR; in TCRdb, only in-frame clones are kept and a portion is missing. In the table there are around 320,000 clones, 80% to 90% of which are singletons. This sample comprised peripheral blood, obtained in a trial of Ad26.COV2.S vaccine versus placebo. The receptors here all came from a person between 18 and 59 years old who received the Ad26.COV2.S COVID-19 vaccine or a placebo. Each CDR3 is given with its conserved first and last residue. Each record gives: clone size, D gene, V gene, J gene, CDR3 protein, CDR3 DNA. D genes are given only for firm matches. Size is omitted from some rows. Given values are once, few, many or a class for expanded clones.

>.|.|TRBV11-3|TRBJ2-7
CASSPANGYEQYF
TGTGCCAGCAGCCCCGCCAATGGATACGAGCAGTACTTC
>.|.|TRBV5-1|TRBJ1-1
CASSFLDRNTEAFF
TGCGCCAGCAGCTTCCTTGACAGGAACACTGAAGCTTTCTTT
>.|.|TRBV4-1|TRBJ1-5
CASSPQSGQPQHF
TGCGCCAGCAGCCCCCAGTCGGGTCAGCCCCAGCATTTT
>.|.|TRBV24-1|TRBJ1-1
CATSDLQGTLAEAFF
TGTGCCACCAGTGATTTACAGGGTACTTTGGCTGAAGCTTTCTTT
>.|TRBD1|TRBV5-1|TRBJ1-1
CASSSGTVLNTEAFF
TGCGCCAGCAGCTCGGGGACAGTTTTAAACACTGAAGCTTTCTTT
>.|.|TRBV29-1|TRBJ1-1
CSVEAWGGQSTEAFF
TGCAGCGTTGAGGCGTGGGGGGGGCAAAGCACTGAAGCTTTCTTT
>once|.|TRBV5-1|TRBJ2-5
CASSLNLGLGETQYF
TGCGCCAGCAGCTTGAATTTGGGGCTAGGGGAGACCCAGTACTTC
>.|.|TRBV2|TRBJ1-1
CARISPTDTEAFF
TGTGCCAGAATCAGCCCTACAGACACTGAAGCTTTCTTT
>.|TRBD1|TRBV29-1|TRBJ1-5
CSVEGTGPNQPQHF
TGCAGCGTTGAAGGGACAGGGCCCAATCAGCCCCAGCATTTT
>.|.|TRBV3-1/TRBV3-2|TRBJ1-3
CASSFRASGNTIYF
TGTGCCAGCAGTTTCAGGGCCTCTGGAAACACCATATATTTT
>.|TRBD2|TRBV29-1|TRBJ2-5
CSVVAGGGQETQYF
TGCAGCGTTGTAGCGGGGGGCGGACAAGAGACCCAGTACTTC
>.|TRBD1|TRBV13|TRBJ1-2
CASSSRDRVDYGYTF
TGTGCCAGCAGCTCCCGGGACAGGGTGGACTATGGCTACACCTTC
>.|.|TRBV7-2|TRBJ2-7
CASSPRRYEQYF
TGTGCCAGCAGCCCGCGGCGTTACGAGCAGTACTTC
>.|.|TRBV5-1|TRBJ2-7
CASSGTYPYEQYF
TGCGCCAGCAGCGGGACTTACCCCTACGAGCAGTACTTC
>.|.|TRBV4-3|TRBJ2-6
CASSQALWGQGGVLTF
TGCGCCAGCAGCCAAGCCTTGTGGGGGCAGGGAGGCGTCCTGACTTTC
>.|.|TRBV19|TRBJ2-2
CASNYRAGELFF
TGTGCCAGTAATTACAGGGCCGGGGAGCTGTTTTTT
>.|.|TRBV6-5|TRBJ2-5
CASSYSTNAGTQYF
TGTGCCAGCAGTTACAGTACCAACGCAGGGACCCAGTACTTC
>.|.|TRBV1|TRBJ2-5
CTSSQKASGGHQETQYF
TGCACCAGCAGCCAAAAGGCTAGCGGGGGCCACCAAGAGACCCAGTACTTC